The present T cell receptor beta chain was sequenced within a study of response to subunit inactivated influenza vaccine (dated by TCRdb to the late 2010s). Turning to the overall study: Deep quantitative T cell receptor repertoire profiling was used in the study to track responses to a trivalent subunit inactivated influenza vaccine.

Cut back by 0 bases and 2 bases, the V and J ends lie 11 bases apart. The CDR3 runs 15 residues from the cysteine to the phenylalanine. Only CDR3 DNA remains: 45 bases, in frame from the first base. Taken from the germline V gene (reference sequence), the CDR1 and CDR2 loops are LNHNV and YYDKDF. Library generation was performed with RT-PCR. Instrument on record: Illumina HiSeq 2500. TCRdb passed the public sequencing reads through fastp at Q25 and MiXCR, retaining productive beta sequences. Each entry merges the rows of one CDR3 protein and shows their most common DNA and genes. This sample lists 500,000 to 600,000 distinct CDR3 sequences; around 15% were detected once. The top ten constitute over 8.5% of the sample. Regarding this clonotype: Its target antigen remains unknown. Per-base quality was not reported, and no clone a single base away is much larger than it.

Beyond this particular receptor, the publication reports: The authors proposed that each seasonal influenza vaccination may bring in only a limited number of new T cells.

The sequencing here drew on PBMCs from blood, taken 11 to 12 days after vaccination. This TCR was sampled from a man aged 50-59 years who received an inactivated influenza vaccine. Donor details come from another sample of the same person, matched by shared clones. The V gene is TRBV15 and the J gene is TRBJ2-7; the D gene is perhaps TRBD1, from 6 matching bases. The nucleotides read TGTGCCACCAGCAGAGACAGGGGCCTTACCTACGAGCAGTACTTC. Its product reads: CATSRDRGLTYEQYF.